These 16 T cell receptor beta chains came from one sample sequenced in a study of OX40 agonist ivuxolimab in advanced cancers. Generated by immunoSEQ multiplex PCR, the TCRdb table keeps only in-frame clones and is missing some. Of over 10,000 clones listed, 65% to 80% are singletons. The specimen was CD4+ or CD8+ T cells sorted from blood, collected in a trial of the OX40 agonist ivuxolimab. The receptors here all came from an adult with an advanced solid tumor such as melanoma, head and neck, liver or kidney cancer.

The chain couples TRBV27 to TRBJ1-1, with D perhaps matching TRBD1 (6 bases). Trimming removed 5 bases from V and 3 bases from J, with 19 bases in between. The CDR3 contains 16 residues. Germline lookup yields CDR1 MNHEY and CDR2 SMNVEV (reference sequence). The CDR3 DNA follows: TGTGCCAGCAGTACTCAACAGGGTAGGATTGACACTGAAGCTTTCTTT. Translated, it gives CASSTQQGRIDTEAFF.

The gene calls are TRBV7-9 and TRBJ1-1, with 8 positions matching TRBD1. CDR3 size: 15 residues. V was clipped by 5 bases and J by 1 base; unmatched bases: 6. Germline CDR1 is SEHNR and CDR2 is FQNEAQ (reference sequence). The CDR3 DNA reads TGTGCCAGCAGCCTCACCGGGACAGGGAACACTGAAGCTTTCTTT. It encodes CASSLTGTGNTEAFF.

This clone was seen a few times. The gene calls are TRBV5-5 and TRBJ2-3, with D tentatively TRBD1 or TRBD2 (5 bases each). The germline V gene has CDR1 SGHKS and CDR2 YYEKEE (reference sequence). V lost 4 bases and J 2 bases, leaving 14 bases between the germline ends. CDR3 length equals 15 residues. The CDR3 coding sequence is TGTGCCAGCAGCGACCGGGACGGGGACACAGATACGCAGTATTTT. This encodes CASSDRDGDTDTQYF.

This clone is medium-sized in the sample. This chain joins TRBV5-1 and TRBJ1-5, with D hard to call. The V gene's germline CDR1 is SGHRS and CDR2 YFSETQ. The CDR3 is 12 residues long. The V end lost 7 bases, the J end lost 9 bases, and 14 bases lay between the germline ends. DNA of the CDR3: TGCGCCAGCGAGGACGTCCAATCGCCCCAGCATTTT. This translates into CASEDVQSPQHF.

The J gene is TRBJ2-7, the V gene TRBV7-9; D not resolved. The CDR3 runs to 13 residues. Per germline, CDR1 SEHNR and CDR2 FQNEAQ (reference sequence). Trimming stripped 1 base from V and 2 bases from J, with 6 bases between. CDR3 sequence reads: CASSLDPAYEQYV. The DNA for the CDR3 is TGTGCCAGCAGCTTAGACCCAGCCTACGAGCAGTACGTC.

This sequence joins TRBV9 and TRBJ1-1, with D perhaps matching TRBD1 (5 bases). V dropped 0 bases and J dropped 3 bases, with 9 bases sitting between them. The CDR3 length is 14 residues. Germline values: CDR1 SGDLS, CDR2 YYNGEE. The CDR3 here is CASSVGGGDTEAFF. The DNA of the CDR3 is TGTGCCAGCAGCGTAGGTGGAGGGGACACTGAAGCTTTCTTT.

The J gene is TRBJ2-3, the V gene TRBV9; weak D call: TRBD2 (6 bases). This CDR3 comprises 17 residues. Germline CDR1 and CDR2: SGDLS and YYNGEE. Between the trimmed V and J ends, which lost 4 bases and 0 bases, there was a span of 18 bases. The CDR3 loop is CASSSRPASESTDTQYF. The CDR3 nucleotides read TGTGCCAGCAGCTCCCGACCGGCTAGCGAAAGCACAGATACGCAGTATTTT. The full variable domain, rest sourced from reference TRBV9 and TRBJ2-3, is DSGVTQTPKHLITATGQRVTLRCSPRSGDLSVYWYQQSLDQGLQFLIQYYNGEERAKGNILERFSAQQFPDLHSELNLSSLELGDSALYFCASSSRPASESTDTQYFGPGTRLTVL.

This rearrangement joins TRBV4-1 to TRBJ1-1; 9 bases fit TRBD1. The CDR3 extends over 13 amino acids. The V and J ends lost 7 bases and 6 bases, in that order; junction bases with no gene match: 6. Germline V gives CDR1 MGHRA, CDR2 YSYEKL. Here the CDR3 DNA reads TGCGCCAGCACCAGGACAGGGGTACCTGAAGCTTTCTTT. It codes for CASTRTGVPEAFF.

The genes are TRBV5-5 and TRBJ2-5; tentative D call: TRBD1 (6 bases). In germline, CDR1 is SGHKS, CDR2 YYEKEE (reference sequence). Trimming took 0 bases from V and 1 from J, leaving 7 bases between them. This CDR3 has 14 amino acids. CDR3 loop: CASSLVGAQETQYF. The CDR3 bases are TGTGCCAGCAGCTTGGTGGGGGCCCAAGAGACCCAGTACTTC.

CDR3 nucleotide sequence: TGTGCCAGCAGTCCTTCAAGCTCCTACGAGCAGTACTTC. Residues: CASSPSSSYEQYF. The genes are TRBV6-5 and TRBJ2-7; D remains ambiguous. Trimming shortened V by 5 bases and J by 0 bases, and 8 bases separated the two germline ends. Germline values: CDR1 MNHEY, CDR2 SVGAGI. The CDR3 has 13 residues.

By frequency in the sample, this clone is medium-sized. The J gene is TRBJ2-7, the V gene TRBV28, with 9 bases identical to TRBD2. The germline V gene encodes CDR1 MDHEN and CDR2 SYDVKM. The CDR3 contains 18 residues. The V gene end was trimmed by 6 bases and the J gene end by 6 bases; junction bases not matched to a gene: 21. CDR3 nucleotides: TGTGCCAGCAGCTCCATCCAAAATTGGGTAGCGGGAGTCCCCGAGCAGTACTTC. Amino acids: CASSSIQNWVAGVPEQYF. The full variable domain, in which reference TRBV28 and TRBJ2-7 provide the parts outside the CDR3, is DVKVTQSSRYLVKRTGEKVFLECVQDMDHENMFWYRQDPGLGLRLIYFSYDVKMKEKGDIPEGYSVSREKKERFSLILESASTNQTSMYLCASSSIQNWVAGVPEQYFGPGTRLTVT.

This clone showed up just once. The rearrangement uses TRBV2 and TRBJ2-7; 14 bases align to TRBD2. V lost 10 bases to trimming and J lost 5 bases; unmatched junction nucleotides: 13. The CDR3 covers 16 residues. The germline gives CDR1 SNHLY, CDR2 FYNNEI. CDR3: CATAGGGLAGGNEQYV. DNA for the CDR3: TGTGCCACTGCTGGGGGCGGACTAGCGGGAGGCAACGAGCAGTACGTC.

The rearrangement uses TRBV27 and TRBJ2-7; D is possibly TRBD1 (6 bases). V lost 3 bases, J lost 5 bases, and 14 bases lay in between. Germline loops: CDR1 MNHEY, CDR2 SMNVEV (reference sequence). This CDR3 comprises 14 residues. The CDR3 region has the DNA TGTGCCAGCAGTTTGATACAGGGTAACAACGAGCAGTACTTC. This gives the protein CASSLIQGNNEQYF.

The rearrangement joins TRBV9 to TRBJ2-2; 7 bases match TRBD1. With 1 base clipped from V and 5 bases from J, the junction kept 8 bases outside the gene matches. The germline gives CDR1 SGDLS, CDR2 YYNGEE. The CDR3 sequence is 16 residues long. The CDR3 DNA sequence: TGTGCCAGCAGCGTACCCCAGTCAGGGGGAACCGGGGAGCTGTTTTTT. The encoded protein is CASSVPQSGGTGELFF.

V and J are TRBV29-1 and TRBJ2-7, with D uncertain. Per the germline V gene, CDR1 is SQVTM and CDR2 is ANQGSEA. V shed 0 bases and J shed 6 bases, with 12 bases lying between them. The CDR3 runs to 13 residues. DNA of the CDR3: TGCAGCGTTGAAGATTTCGGGTCGCCCGAGCAGTACTTC. Residues: CSVEDFGSPEQYF.

This clone was picked up one time. This chain joins TRBV7-3 and TRBJ2-1; the match to TRBD2 covers 10 bases. V gave up 2 bases and J gave up 6 bases; unmatched junction bases: 10. Germline V gives CDR1 SGHTA, CDR2 FQGTGA. The CDR3 totals 17 residues. DNA of the CDR3: TGTGCCAGCAGCTTAGGGACCCCCAGCGGGAGGGTCAATGAGCAGTTCTTC. It translates to CASSLGTPSGRVNEQFF.